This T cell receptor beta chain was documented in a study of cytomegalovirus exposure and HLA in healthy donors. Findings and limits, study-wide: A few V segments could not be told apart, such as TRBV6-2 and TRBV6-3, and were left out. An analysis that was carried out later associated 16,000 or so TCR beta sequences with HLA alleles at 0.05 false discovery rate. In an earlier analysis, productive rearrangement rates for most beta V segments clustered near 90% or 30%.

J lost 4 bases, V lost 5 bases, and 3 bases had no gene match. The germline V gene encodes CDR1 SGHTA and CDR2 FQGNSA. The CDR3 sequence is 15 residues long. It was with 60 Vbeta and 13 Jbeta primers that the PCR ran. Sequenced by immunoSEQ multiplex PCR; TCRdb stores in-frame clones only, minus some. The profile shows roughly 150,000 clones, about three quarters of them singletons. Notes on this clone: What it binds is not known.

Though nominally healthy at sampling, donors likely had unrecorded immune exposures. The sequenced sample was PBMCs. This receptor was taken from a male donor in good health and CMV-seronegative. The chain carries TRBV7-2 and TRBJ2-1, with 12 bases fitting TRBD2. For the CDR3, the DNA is TGTGCCAGCAGCCCAACTAGCGGGGGGTACAATGAGCAGTTCTTC. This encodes CASSPTSGGYNEQFF.